Below are 22 T cell receptor beta chains sequenced from a single sample in a study of cytomegalovirus exposure and HLA in healthy donors. Primers for the PCR totalled 60 Vbeta and 13 Jbeta. Data came from immunoSEQ multiplex PCR; TCRdb stores just in-frame clones and leaves some out. The table has approximately 150,000 clones, 68% seen once. The material sequenced was PBMCs. These receptors all come from a man aged 55 to 69 in good health and CMV-seronegative.

V and J are TRBV4-2 and TRBJ2-2; TRBD1 matches 7 bases. The CDR3 is made up of 13 amino acids. The V segment lost 4 bases and the J segment 6 bases; nucleotides outside the gene matches: 2. Germline lookup yields CDR1 LGHNA and CDR2 YNFKEQ. The CDR3 sequence is CASSLQGAGELFF. CDR3 coding DNA: TGTGCCAGCAGCCTCCAGGGGGCCGGGGAGCTGTTTTTT.

This clone has just a few counts. The rearrangement joins TRBV4-2 to TRBJ2-1; 8 nucleotides match TRBD2. Germline values: CDR1 LGHNA, CDR2 YNFKEQ. The CDR3 consists of 16 residues. V lost 3 bases, J lost 0 bases, and 4 bases stayed unmatched. The CDR3 loop reads CASSHNLAGSYNEQFF. For the CDR3, the DNA is TGTGCCAGCAGCCACAATCTAGCGGGCTCCTACAATGAGCAGTTCTTC.

The chain has TRBV27 and TRBJ2-5, with TRBD2 matching over 11 bases. Germline CDR1 and CDR2: MNHEY and SMNVEV (reference sequence). This CDR3 is 16 amino acids long. J lost 5 bases, V lost 4 bases, and 9 bases had no gene match. Here the CDR3 DNA reads TGTGCCAGCAGTTCTGCCGGGACTAGCGGTTCGGAGACCCAGTACTTC. It encodes CASSSAGTSGSETQYF.

The rearrangement uses TRBV9 and TRBJ2-1; the match to TRBD2 covers 14 bases. Germline V CDR1 and CDR2: SGDLS, YYNGEE. Losses at the gene ends were 5 bases for V and 9 bases for J; bases not matched to a gene: 13. CDR3 size: 17 residues. The CDR3 region is CASSDSTGTSGSREQFF. CDR3 bases: TGTGCCAGCAGTGATTCCACTGGGACTAGCGGGAGTCGTGAGCAGTTCTTC.

This clone came up many times. The V and J genes are TRBV28 and TRBJ1-2, with TRBD1 matching 7 bases. Germline values: CDR1 MDHEN, CDR2 SYDVKM. The CDR3 contains 16 residues. Unmatched junction bases numbered 13, after V lost 5 bases and J lost 4 bases. The CDR3 here is CASSKNRGTEFYGYTF. The CDR3 DNA sequence: TGTGCCAGCAGTAAAAACAGGGGAACGGAATTCTATGGCTACACCTTC.

The chain couples TRBV7-2 to TRBJ2-1; D is unresolved. Trimming removed 1 base from V and 8 bases from J, with 3 bases in between. Germline CDR1 and CDR2: SGHTA and FQGNSA. The CDR3 covers 11 residues. The CDR3 DNA is TGTGCCAGCAGCTTAGGGCATGAGCAGTTCTTC. Translating it yields CASSLGHEQFF. Full variable domain (rest looked up from reference TRBV7-2 and TRBJ2-1): GAGVSQSPSNKVTEKGKDVELRCDPISGHTALYWYRQSLGQGLEFLIYFQGNSAPDKSGLPSDRFSAERTGGSVSTLTIQRTQQEDSAVYLCASSLGHEQFFGPGTRLTVL.

The chain recombines TRBV28 with TRBJ2-3, with unresolved D. The CDR3 has 11 residues. Germline CDR1 and CDR2: MDHEN and SYDVKM. V was clipped by 10 bases and J by 3 bases, with 8 bases between them. The CDR3 reads CATYSTDTQYF. The CDR3 DNA is TGTGCCACTTACTCTACAGATACGCAGTATTTT.

A remark on this clone: At one boundary the junction diverges from the germline segment, which might be a read error. The J gene is TRBJ2-2, the V gene TRBV7-9, with 10 bases lining up with TRBD1. The CDR3 consists of 16 residues. CDR1 is SEHNR, CDR2 FQNEAQ, per germline (reference sequence). CDR3 sequence: CSSRKSGTGVTGELFF. DNA of the CDR3: TGTTCCAGCAGAAAATCCGGGACAGGGGTCACCGGGGAGCTGTTTTTT.

The chain uses TRBV2 and TRBJ1-2; D is perhaps TRBD1 (5 bases). V dropped 8 bases and J dropped 0 bases, with 16 bases sitting between them. Germline assignment: CDR1 SNHLY and CDR2 FYNNEI. The CDR3 has 15 residues. The CDR3 spells CASLPNDRANYGYTF. CDR3 nucleotide sequence: TGTGCCAGCCTACCAAACGACAGAGCTAACTATGGCTACACCTTC.

V gene TRBV6-5 combines with J gene TRBJ2-7; a possible D gene is TRBD1 (6 bases). V was clipped by 1 base and J by 2 bases, with 9 bases between them. Germline V lookup: CDR1 MNHEY, CDR2 SVGAGI. The length of the CDR3 is 14 residues. The CDR3: CASSYWAGAYEQYF. CDR3 coding DNA: TGTGCCAGCAGTTACTGGGCAGGGGCCTACGAGCAGTACTTC.

V usage is TRBV7-6 and J usage is TRBJ2-1; weak D call: TRBD2 (5 bases). The V and J ends lost 1 base and 7 bases respectively, with 8 bases between them. Germline V gene lookup returns CDR1 SGHVS and CDR2 FNYEAQ. The CDR3 sequence is 13 residues long. CDR3 nucleotide sequence: TGTGCCAGCAGCTTAGACGGGGATAATGAGCAGTTCTTC. Its protein is CASSLDGDNEQFF.

This chain links TRBV29-1 with TRBJ1-1; the match to TRBD1 covers 9 bases. V was clipped by 7 bases and J by 3 bases; unmatched bases: 6. Germline loops: CDR1 SQVTM, CDR2 ANQGSEA. This CDR3 is 13 amino acids long. DNA for the CDR3: TGCAGCGGAATGACAGGGGGTGACACTGAAGCTTTCTTT. Its translation is CSGMTGGDTEAFF.

This chain connects TRBV5-1 to TRBJ1-3; D gene ambiguous. The CDR3 is 14 residues long. Germline lookup yields CDR1 SGHRS and CDR2 YFSETQ. The V and J ends lost 0 bases and 4 bases respectively, with 8 bases between them. CDR3 bases: TGCGCCAGCAGCTTGGACAGTGAGGGAAACACCATATATTTT. Its translation: CASSLDSEGNTIYF. Using reference TRBV5-1 and TRBJ1-3 for the parts outside the CDR3, the full variable domain is KAGVTQTPRYLIKTRGQQVTLSCSPISGHRSVSWYQQTPGQGLQFLFEYFSETQRNKGNFPGRFSGRQFSNSRSEMNVSTLELGDSALYLCASSLDSEGNTIYFGEGSWLTVV.

This clone was found a few times. CDR3 nucleotides: TGTGCCAGCAGCTTAGTGGGCGGGAGGGCCGCAGATACGCAGTATTTT. As protein: CASSLVGGRAADTQYF. The chain couples TRBV7-2 to TRBJ2-3, with TRBD2 matching over 9 bases. The junction had 6 bases not matched to a gene; V was cut back by 1 base and J by 4 bases. This CDR3 has 16 residues. Germline CDR1 and CDR2: SGHTA and FQGNSA.

The chain joins TRBV6-5 to TRBJ2-7; D possibly corresponds to TRBD1 (6 bases). The V gene lost 0 bases and the J gene lost 5 bases, with 11 bases spanning the gap. The CDR3 spans 14 residues. CDR1 and CDR2 (germline): MNHEY, SVGAGI. In nucleotides, the CDR3 is TGTGCCAGCAGTTACTCAGGGACATTAGACGAGCAGTACTTC. Translated, it gives CASSYSGTLDEQYF.

The genes are TRBV11-3 and TRBJ1-6; TRBD1 agrees at 10 bases. The V and J ends lost 5 bases and 7 bases, in that order; junction bases with no gene match: 17. CDR1 and CDR2 from the germline V gene are SGHNT and YENEEA. This CDR3 is built from 19 residues. CDR3 DNA sequence: TGTGCCAGCAGCACACCCGGGACAGGGGTTACGAATGGAAATTCACCCCTCCACTTT. It specifies CASSTPGTGVTNGNSPLHF.

The V and J genes are TRBV7-9 and TRBJ2-1; 9 bases map to TRBD2. The CDR3 is 16 amino acids. Germline values: CDR1 SEHNR, CDR2 FQNEAQ (reference sequence). Trimming removed 5 bases from V and 7 bases from J; junction bases left unmatched: 12. CDR3 nucleotide sequence: TGTGCCAGCAGCCCCTTGCCCGCGGGAGGGGGAAATGAGCAGTTCTTC. This translates into CASSPLPAGGGNEQFF.

The chain recombines TRBV19 with TRBJ1-5; TRBD1 aligns across 10 bases. With 6 bases clipped from V and 3 bases from J, the junction kept 8 bases outside the gene matches. The CDR3 consists of 16 residues. In germline, CDR1 is LNHDA, CDR2 SQIVND (reference sequence). The CDR3 region is CASSPLGTGDNQPQHF. Here the CDR3 DNA reads TGTGCCAGTAGCCCACTCGGGACAGGGGACAATCAGCCCCAGCATTTT.

The table lists this clone with a few counts. The chain employs TRBV28 and TRBJ1-1, with 8 bases identical to TRBD1. The length of the CDR3 is 13 residues. V was pared by 3 bases and J by 7 bases, with 4 bases of the junction left unmatched. Per the germline V gene, CDR1 is MDHEN and CDR2 is SYDVKM. This CDR3 reads CASSFRTGFEAFF. The CDR3 DNA follows: TGTGCCAGCAGTTTTAGGACAGGGTTTGAAGCTTTCTTT.

The chain is built from TRBV28 and TRBJ2-2; 13 bases are shared with TRBD2. CDR3 length equals 16 residues. Germline V gives CDR1 MDHEN, CDR2 SYDVKM. After removal of 6 bases from V and 4 bases from J, the junction contained 5 bases not matched to a gene. CDR3 in amino acids: CASRPLAGGRTGELFF. The CDR3 DNA is TGTGCCAGCAGACCACTAGCGGGAGGGCGCACCGGGGAGCTGTTTTTT.

V is TRBV30 and J is TRBJ1-1; the match to TRBD1 covers 11 bases. Germline CDR1 reads GTSNPN; CDR2 reads SVGIG (reference sequence). The junction had 6 bases not matched to a gene; V was cut back by 8 bases and J by 7 bases. The CDR3 contains 12 residues. The CDR3 reads CARTGGYIEAFF. CDR3 DNA: TGTGCCCGGACAGGGGGCTACATTGAAGCTTTCTTT. Supplemented by reference TRBV30 and TRBJ1-1, the full variable domain reads SQTIHQWPATLVQPVGSPLSLECTVEGTSNPNLYWYRQAAGRGLQLLFYSVGIGQISSEVPQNLSASRPQDRQFILSSKKLLLSDSGFYLCARTGGYIEAFFGQGTRLTVV.

This clone was seen just once. The chain couples TRBV28 to TRBJ2-3, with D unresolved. CDR1 and CDR2 from the germline V gene are MDHEN and SYDVKM. The CDR3 covers 16 residues. The V end lost 5 bases, the J end lost 3 bases, and 18 bases lay between the germline ends. CDR3 in DNA: TGTGCCAGCAGTCTTGAACGAGCGCCTAAGACAGATACGCAGTATTTT. Its protein product is CASSLERAPKTDTQYF.